This T cell receptor beta chain was captured by sequencing in a study of PD-L1 blockade in urothelial cancer. Here immunoSEQ multiplex PCR was the method, and the copy in TCRdb shows in-frame clones only, minus some. The data hold some 80,000 clones, with around four fifths observed a single time. Sample time point: pretreatment peripheral blood. There are 13 residues in the CDR3. V gave up 4 bases and J gave up 7 bases, with 13 bases separating them. The germline gives CDR1 MDHEN, CDR2 SYDVKM. Source: PBMCs, taken around atezolizumab (anti-PD-L1) treatment. The chain combines TRBV28 with TRBJ1-1; possibly TRBD1 for D (6 bases). The sequence was collected from a man aged 35-49 years with urothelial cancer. The CDR3 region has the DNA TGTGCCAGCAGTTCCGGACAGCTCATTGAAGCTTTCTTT. Translating it yields CASSSGQLIEAFF.